This T cell receptor (beta chain) was recovered during a study of cytotoxic CD8 clonotypes in ibrutinib-treated CLL. Overall study: Partial responses totalled about 24 and complete responses 2; after median approximately 62 months, approximately 15 remained remitted and about 12 progressed.

The method was immunoSEQ multiplex PCR; TCRdb's version includes in-frame clones alone and lacks a portion of them. The sample records fewer than 150,000 clones, roughly 84% being singletons. J was trimmed by 7 bases and V by 3 bases; bases with no gene match: 7. Germline V lookup: CDR1 MDHEN, CDR2 SYDVKM. The CDR3 has 15 residues. Sequences were derived from PBMCs, sampled after 24 months of ibrutinib treatment. The chain combines TRBV28 with TRBJ2-5; 11 bases match TRBD2. This clonotype originated in a human donor with chronic lymphocytic leukemia. CDR3 sequence reads: CASSLLAGGDGTQYF. The CDR3 DNA reads as TGTGCCAGCAGTTTGTTAGCGGGGGGGGACGGGACCCAGTACTTC.